One sample yielded the 10 T cell receptor beta chains listed below, sequenced in a study of blood T cell repertoires in COVID-19. The data were produced by immunoSEQ multiplex PCR, yet TCRdb's version contains in-frame clones alone and is incomplete. The sample has some 300,000 clones, roughly nine tenths seen once. Source material: PBMCs or T cells enriched from blood (not recorded which). The origin of the receptors is a woman between 25 and 40 years old who had recovered from COVID-19.

The rearrangement joins TRBV9 to TRBJ2-1, with 15 bases lining up with TRBD2. The CDR3 is 19 amino acids. Germline CDR1 reads SGDLS; CDR2 reads YYNGEE. V was pared by 0 bases and J by 4 bases, with 8 bases of the junction left unmatched. The CDR3 spells CASSVGGTSGGRTYNEQFF. The CDR3 nucleotides read TGTGCCAGCAGCGTAGGAGGGACTAGCGGGGGGCGAACATACAATGAGCAGTTCTTC.

The V call is TRBV13, the J call TRBJ1-4, with no clear D. The V end lost 8 bases, the J end lost 3 bases, and 13 bases lay between the germline ends. The CDR3 loop spans 14 amino acids. The germline V gene has CDR1 PRHDT and CDR2 FYEKMQ (reference sequence). The CDR3 nucleotides are TGTGCCAGCTCTCGAGCGGGCGCTAATGAAAAACTGTTTTTT. Its protein is CASSRAGANEKLFF.

J is TRBJ1-1 and V is TRBV2; no firm D call. V shed 6 bases and J shed 5 bases, with 10 bases lying between them. The CDR3 is 12 amino acids. CDR1 SNHLY and CDR2 FYNNEI come from the germline V gene. The CDR3 spells CASSAVLTEAFF. The CDR3 coding sequence is TGTGCCAGCAGCGCGGTCTTGACTGAAGCTTTCTTT. Full variable domain (outside the CDR3, taken from reference TRBV2 and TRBJ1-1): EPEVTQTPSHQVTQMGQEVILRCVPISNHLYFYWYRQILGQKVEFLVSFYNNEISEKSEIFDDQFSVERPDGSNFTLKIRSTKLEDSAMYFCASSAVLTEAFFGQGTRLTVV.

The chain is built from TRBV29-1 and TRBJ1-2; the D is unclear. The V gene lost 7 bases and the J gene lost 0 bases, with 9 bases spanning the gap. From germline, CDR1 is SQVTM and CDR2 ANQGSEA. The CDR3 has 12 amino acids. In DNA, the CDR3 is TGCAGCGCCCCCGTAGCTAACTATGGCTACACCTTC. This gives the protein CSAPVANYGYTF.

The rearrangement joins TRBV11-2 to TRBJ1-1, with 7 bases identical to TRBD1. Trimming took 5 bases from V and 5 from J; bases not matched to a gene: 5. Looked up from germline, CDR1 is SGHAT and CDR2 is FQNNGV. The CDR3 covers 13 residues. CDR3 nucleotides: TGTGCCAGCAGCGCCATACAGGGGACTGAAGCTTTCTTT. Translating it yields CASSAIQGTEAFF.

The chain links TRBV7-6 to TRBJ1-4, with TRBD1 matching 11 bases. CDR3 length equals 14 residues. Germline CDR1 and CDR2: SGHVS and FNYEAQ. V lost 5 bases, J lost 7 bases, and 3 bases stayed unmatched. CDR3 nucleotides: TGTGCCAGCAGCGTTGGACAGGGGGCTGAAAAACTGTTTTTT. It translates to CASSVGQGAEKLFF.

The chain is built from TRBV7-9 and TRBJ1-5; D not resolved. Germline CDR1 is SEHNR and CDR2 is FQNEAQ (reference sequence). The ends were cut back, 4 bases at V and 0 bases at J, with 4 bases in the middle. CDR3 length: 13 residues. CDR3 sequence (DNA): TGTGCCAGCAGCTATAATAGCAATCAGCCCCAGCATTTT. Translating gives CASSYNSNQPQHF.

The sample holds one count of this clone. V usage is TRBV4-1 and J usage is TRBJ1-5; the D is unclear. From germline, CDR1 is MGHRA and CDR2 YSYEKL. CDR3 length equals 16 residues. Trimming removed 1 base at V and 2 bases at J, with 12 bases between. CDR3 sequence (DNA): TGCGCCAGCAGCCAAGTGGGAGGTGGTGGCAATCAGCCCCAGCATTTT. As protein: CASSQVGGGGNQPQHF.

CDR3 in amino acids: CASSSSTDTQYF. CDR3 nucleotide sequence: TGTGCCAGCAGCTCTAGCACAGATACGCAGTATTTT. The gene calls are TRBV7-9 and TRBJ2-3, with D hard to call. Germline CDR1 SEHNR, CDR2 FQNEAQ (reference sequence). The V gene lost 4 bases and the J gene lost 0 bases, with 2 bases spanning the gap. The CDR3 has 12 amino acids. Complete variable domain (other parts from reference TRBV7-9 and TRBJ2-3): DTGVSQNPRHKITKRGQNVTFRCDPISEHNRLYWYRQTLGQGPEFLTYFQNEAQLEKSRLLSDRFSAERPKGSFSTLEIQRTEQGDSAMYLCASSSSTDTQYFGPGTRLTVL.

The V gene is TRBV11-2, the J gene TRBJ1-1; D is unclear. With 4 bases removed from V and 2 bases from J, the gap between germline ends came to 11 bases. Germline V lookup: CDR1 SGHAT, CDR2 FQNNGV. The CDR3 totals 14 residues. The DNA for the CDR3 is TGTGCCAGCAGCTCCGCGCGAAGTAACACTGAAGCTTTCTTT. Encoded protein: CASSSARSNTEAFF.